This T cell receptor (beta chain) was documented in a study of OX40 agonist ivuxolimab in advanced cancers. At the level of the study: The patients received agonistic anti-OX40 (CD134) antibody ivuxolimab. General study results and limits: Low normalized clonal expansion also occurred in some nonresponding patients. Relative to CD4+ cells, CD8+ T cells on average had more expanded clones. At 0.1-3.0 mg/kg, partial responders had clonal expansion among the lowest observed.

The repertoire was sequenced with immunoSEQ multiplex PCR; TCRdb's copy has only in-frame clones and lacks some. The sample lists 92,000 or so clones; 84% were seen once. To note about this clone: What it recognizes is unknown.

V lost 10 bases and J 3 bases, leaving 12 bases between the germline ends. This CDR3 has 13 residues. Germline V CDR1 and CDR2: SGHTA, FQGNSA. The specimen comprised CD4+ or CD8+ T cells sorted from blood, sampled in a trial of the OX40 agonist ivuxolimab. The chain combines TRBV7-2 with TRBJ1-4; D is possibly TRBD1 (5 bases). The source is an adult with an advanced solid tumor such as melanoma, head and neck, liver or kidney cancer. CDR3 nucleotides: TGTGCCATCGGCGGGACGGCTAATGAAAAACTGTTTTTT. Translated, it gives CAIGGTANEKLFF.